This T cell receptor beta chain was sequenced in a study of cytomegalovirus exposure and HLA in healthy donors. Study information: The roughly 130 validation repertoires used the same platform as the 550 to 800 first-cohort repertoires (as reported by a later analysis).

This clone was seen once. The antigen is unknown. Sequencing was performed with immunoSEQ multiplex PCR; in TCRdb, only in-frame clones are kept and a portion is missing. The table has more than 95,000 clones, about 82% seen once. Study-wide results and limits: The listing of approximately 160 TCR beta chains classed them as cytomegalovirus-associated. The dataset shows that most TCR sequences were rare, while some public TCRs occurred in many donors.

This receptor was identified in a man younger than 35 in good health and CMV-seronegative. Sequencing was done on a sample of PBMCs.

The CDR3 here is CASTGGSEAFF. The CDR3 bases are TGTGCCAGCACTGGGGGCTCTGAAGCTTTCTTT. The genes are TRBV25-1 and TRBJ1-1, with D tentatively TRBD1 (6 bases). V was cut by 7 bases and J by 6 bases, with 9 bases left in between. The CDR3 contains 11 residues. CDR1 MGHDK and CDR2 SYGVNS come from the germline V gene.